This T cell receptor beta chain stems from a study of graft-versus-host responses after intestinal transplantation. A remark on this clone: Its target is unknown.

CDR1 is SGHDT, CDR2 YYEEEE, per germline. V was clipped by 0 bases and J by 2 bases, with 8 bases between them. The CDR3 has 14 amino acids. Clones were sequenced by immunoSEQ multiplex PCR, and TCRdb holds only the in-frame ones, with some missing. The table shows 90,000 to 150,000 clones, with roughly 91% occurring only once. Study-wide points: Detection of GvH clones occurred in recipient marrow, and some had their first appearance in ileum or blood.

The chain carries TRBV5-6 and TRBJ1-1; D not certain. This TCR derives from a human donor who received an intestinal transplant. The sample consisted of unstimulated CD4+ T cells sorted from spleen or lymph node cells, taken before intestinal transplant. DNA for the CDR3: TGTGCCAGCAGCTTGGGACACCAAAACACTGAAGCTTTCTTT. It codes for CASSLGHQNTEAFF.